The 25 T cell receptor beta chains presented below share a single source sample, sequenced in a study of identical twins. TCRdb passed the 5' RACE reads through MiXCR, listing each CDR3 protein once. The data contain about 530,000 distinct CDR3 sequences, 15% of them seen just once; the ten biggest clones take up about 0.47%. This sample also appeared in a second study, on yellow fever vaccine responses in identical twins.

The sample taken for sequencing was CD4+ T cells sorted from blood. The receptor source for this set is a woman between 18 and 30 years old in good health.

The chain combines TRBV7-9 with TRBJ1-6; D gene uncertain. This CDR3 contains 16 residues. V lost 4 bases and J 6 bases, leaving 16 bases between the germline ends. Germline loops: CDR1 SEHNR, CDR2 FQNEAQ (reference sequence). CDR3 amino acids: CASSYLAITGNSPLHF. CDR3 bases: TGTGCCAGCAGCTATCTGGCGATTACCGGTAATTCACCCCTCCACTTT.

There are a few counts of this clonotype. The chain combines TRBV7-9 with TRBJ1-2, with 9 bases fitting TRBD1. V shed 4 bases, J shed 7 bases, and the junction held 7 bases outside the gene matches. CDR3 length: 14 amino acids. Germline CDR1 and CDR2: SEHNR and FQNEAQ (reference sequence). The CDR3 here is CASSSGQGLSGYTF. In DNA, the CDR3 is TGTGCCAGCAGCTCGGGACAGGGTCTCTCTGGCTACACCTTC.

The chain uses TRBV7-9 and TRBJ1-2; no clear D gene. Germline assignment: CDR1 SEHNR and CDR2 FQNEAQ (reference sequence). The CDR3 extends over 15 amino acids. Trimming took off 0 bases at V and 4 bases at J, with 12 bases between the two ends. This CDR3 is CASSLAESASYGYTF. As DNA, the CDR3 is TGTGCCAGCAGCTTAGCGGAATCGGCGAGCTATGGCTACACCTTC.

This clonotype has more than one count but fewer than ten. This chain connects TRBV29-1 to TRBJ2-7, with TRBD1 matching 8 bases. This CDR3 has 12 amino acids. CDR1 is SQVTM and CDR2 is ANQGSEA in the germline V gene. V shed 6 bases, J shed 3 bases, and the junction held 4 bases outside the gene matches. CDR3 loop: CSVLQGGYEQYF. The CDR3 DNA sequence: TGCAGCGTATTACAGGGGGGCTACGAGCAGTACTTC.

A few counts support this clonotype. The rearrangement links TRBV10-1 to TRBJ1-1; TRBD1 aligns across 7 bases. Unmatched junction bases numbered 4, after V lost 3 bases and J lost 0 bases. This CDR3 contains 15 residues. Germline CDR1 reads WNHNN; CDR2 reads SYGVQD (reference sequence). The CDR3 DNA sequence: TGCGCCAGCAGTGAAGGGACAGCCTTGAACACTGAAGCTTTCTTT. Protein sequence: CASSEGTALNTEAFF.

This clonotype was found many times. The chain links TRBV20-1 to TRBJ2-1; no clear D gene. Germline loops: CDR1 DFQATT, CDR2 SNEGSKA (reference sequence). Deletions cut 4 bases from V and 6 bases from J, with 10 bases between. This CDR3 has 12 residues. CDR3 protein: CSAKRLSNEQFF. The CDR3 DNA reads as TGCAGTGCTAAGCGCTTGAGCAATGAGCAGTTCTTC.

This clonotype was recorded a few times. The chain links TRBV20-1 to TRBJ2-5, with D hard to call. The CDR3 sequence is 12 residues long. Germline CDR1 is DFQATT and CDR2 is SNEGSKA (reference sequence). V lost 5 bases and J lost 7, with 14 bases in between. The CDR3 here is CSAPLGTGTQYF. The CDR3 coding sequence is TGCAGTGCTCCCCTTGGAACGGGGACCCAGTACTTC.

The J gene is TRBJ2-1, the V gene TRBV4-1; TRBD1 aligns across 7 bases. The CDR3 covers 14 residues. The V gene end was trimmed by 0 bases and the J gene end by 5 bases; junction bases not matched to a gene: 1. CDR1 and CDR2 from the germline V gene are MGHRA and YSYEKL. The CDR3 nucleotides are TGCGCCAGCAGCCAAGAGGACAGGAACAATGAGCAGTTCTTC. Translation gives CASSQEDRNNEQFF.

The V gene is TRBV5-1, the J gene TRBJ2-3; 7 bases fit TRBD1. Per the germline V gene, CDR1 is SGHRS and CDR2 is YFSETQ. This CDR3 spans 13 amino acids. The V and J ends lost 1 base and 6 bases, in that order; junction bases with no gene match: 2. The CDR3 DNA reads TGCGCCAGCAGCTTGAACAGGGGTGATACGCAGTATTTT. Translated: CASSLNRGDTQYF.

The CDR3 sequence is CASSLRPSVSPIHF. The CDR3 coding sequence is TGTGCCAGCAGTTTACGCCCGAGTGTCAGCCCGATCCACTTT. V is TRBV27 and J is TRBJ1-6; D gene unclear. The length of the CDR3 is 14 residues. The germline CDR1 and CDR2 sequences are MNHEY and SMNVEV (reference sequence). V was cut by 2 bases and J by 17 bases, with 19 bases left in between.

This clonotype appeared a few times. This chain connects TRBV29-1 to TRBJ2-2; D gene unclear. Germline lookup yields CDR1 SQVTM and CDR2 ANQGSEA. The CDR3 extends over 12 amino acids. The V end lost 3 bases, the J end lost 5 bases, and 7 bases lay between the germline ends. The DNA for the CDR3 is TGCAGCGTTGAGGGCAGGACCGGGGAGCTGTTTTTT. Encoded protein: CSVEGRTGELFF.

The chain links TRBV7-2 to TRBJ2-7, with D perhaps being TRBD1 or TRBD2 (5 bases each). This CDR3 contains 17 residues. V lost 3 bases to trimming and J lost 0 bases, with 18 bases between them. Germline CDR1 reads SGHTA; CDR2 reads FQGNSA. The DNA of the CDR3 is TGTGCCAGCAGCTTGCGGTCTGGGGACGTAATCTCCTACGAGCAGTACTTC. It encodes CASSLRSGDVISYEQYF. Full variable domain (missing parts from reference TRBV7-2 and TRBJ2-7): GAGVSQSPSNKVTEKGKDVELRCDPISGHTALYWYRQSLGQGLEFLIYFQGNSAPDKSGLPSDRFSAERTGGSVSTLTIQRTQQEDSAVYLCASSLRSGDVISYEQYFGPGTRLTVT.

This clonotype was seen only a few times. This chain joins TRBV28 and TRBJ2-7, with 9 bases matching TRBD2. This CDR3 is 14 amino acids long. V shed 5 bases and J 4 bases; nucleotides not matched to a gene: 6. Germline V gene sequence: CDR1 MDHEN, CDR2 SYDVKM. The CDR3 spells CASSPRLAVYEQYF. Written as DNA, the CDR3 is TGTGCCAGCAGTCCCCGACTAGCGGTTTACGAGCAGTACTTC.

The chain uses TRBV19 and TRBJ2-1, with TRBD2 matching 12 bases. CDR1 and CDR2 (germline): LNHDA, SQIVND (reference sequence). This CDR3 contains 16 residues. The V segment lost 5 bases and the J segment 5 bases; nucleotides outside the gene matches: 7. The CDR3 here is CASSPGLAGINNEQFF. The CDR3 DNA reads TGTGCCAGTAGTCCTGGACTAGCGGGAATCAACAATGAGCAGTTCTTC.

The chain carries TRBV20-1 and TRBJ2-7; 8 bases fit TRBD1. This CDR3 is 15 amino acids long. V shed 0 bases, J shed 4 bases, and the junction held 8 bases outside the gene matches. The germline V gene encodes CDR1 DFQATT and CDR2 SNEGSKA (reference sequence). CDR3 sequence (DNA): TGCAGTGCTAGAGATCCGGGTGGGACAGGATACGAGCAGTACTTC. The encoded protein is CSARDPGGTGYEQYF.

As concerns this clonotype: The junction shows a germline mismatch at one end, possibly a read error. This sequence joins TRBV20-1 and TRBJ1-2; 7 nucleotides match TRBD1. The CDR3 covers 16 residues. The germline gives CDR1 DFQATT, CDR2 SNEGSKA (reference sequence). CDR3 nucleotide sequence: TGCTGTGCTAGTGCCCGACAGGGATTTTTACCATATGGCTACACCTTC. Translated, it gives CCASARQGFLPYGYTF.

The sample holds a few counts of this clonotype. This chain connects TRBV20-1 to TRBJ2-3, with 9 bases that match TRBD2. This CDR3 is 19 amino acids long. Germline loops: CDR1 DFQATT, CDR2 SNEGSKA (reference sequence). After removal of 6 bases from V and 5 bases from J, the junction contained 24 bases not matched to a gene. The DNA for the CDR3 is TGCAGTGCCCCCCCTGAGCGGGGGGCCTCACGGCTGCGGTTAGATACGCAGTATTTT. It specifies CSAPPERGASRLRLDTQYF.

The V and J genes are TRBV4-1 and TRBJ2-3; 8 bases fit TRBD1. In germline, CDR1 is MGHRA, CDR2 YSYEKL. The J segment lost 2 bases and the V segment lost 0 bases, leaving 10 bases of the junction unmatched. This CDR3 region has 18 residues. The CDR3 bases are TGCGCCAGCAGCCAAGATCCGAGTTCAGGGGGCTACACAGATACGCAGTATTTT. It codes for CASSQDPSSGGYTDTQYF.

The gene calls are TRBV12-3 or TRBV12-4 and TRBJ2-3; 12 nucleotides align to TRBD2. Germline trimming cut 3 bases from V and 2 bases from J; bases unmatched to any gene: 18. CDR3 size: 21 residues. The CDR3 loop is CASSFWGPPGLAGAPTDTQYF. CDR3 sequence (DNA): TGTGCCAGCAGTTTTTGGGGCCCCCCGGGACTAGCGGGTGCCCCCACAGATACGCAGTATTTT.

This clonotype was recorded a few times. The V and J genes are TRBV28 and TRBJ1-5, with 10 bases lining up with TRBD1. The junction had 3 bases not matched to a gene; V was cut back by 0 bases and J by 7 bases. This CDR3 has 15 residues. CDR1 MDHEN and CDR2 SYDVKM come from the germline V gene. The CDR3 DNA reads TGTGCCAGCAGTTTATGGGGACAGGGGCGACAGCCCCAGCATTTT. Translation gives CASSLWGQGRQPQHF.

This clonotype was counted many times. The gene calls are TRBV29-1 and TRBJ2-5; D may be TRBD1 (5 bases). The germline CDR1 and CDR2 sequences are SQVTM and ANQGSEA. This CDR3 has 12 residues. Trimming left V 8 bases short and J 4 bases short, with 14 bases between. The CDR3 protein is CSSSGWRETQYF. The CDR3 DNA is TGCAGCTCCTCAGGGTGGCGAGAGACCCAGTACTTC.

V and J are TRBV20-1 and TRBJ2-4; D is ambiguous. V was clipped by 6 bases and J by 1 base, with 10 bases between them. The CDR3 runs 13 residues. Germline loops: CDR1 DFQATT, CDR2 SNEGSKA (reference sequence). The chain's CDR3 is CSAPNSAKNIQYF. In DNA, the CDR3 is TGCAGTGCGCCAAATTCCGCCAAAAACATTCAGTACTTC.

This clonotype came up a few times. This chain joins TRBV28 and TRBJ1-6; D is unclear. V lost 3 bases and J lost 4, with 4 bases in between. This CDR3 has 13 amino acids. The germline V gene encodes CDR1 MDHEN and CDR2 SYDVKM. CDR3 region: CASSFLYNSPLHF. The CDR3, as DNA: TGTGCCAGCAGTTTCTTATATAATTCACCCCTCCACTTT.

This clonotype was counted between two and nine times. The V and J genes are TRBV19 and TRBJ2-2, with TRBD1 matching over 10 bases. This CDR3 spans 13 amino acids. Germline V gene sequence: CDR1 LNHDA, CDR2 SQIVND (reference sequence). The J segment lost 7 bases and the V segment lost 6 bases, leaving 2 bases of the junction unmatched. CDR3 amino acids: CASRTGGVGELFF. CDR3 sequence (DNA): TGTGCCAGTAGGACAGGGGGCGTCGGGGAGCTGTTTTTT.

This rearrangement joins TRBV5-4 to TRBJ2-7; D may be TRBD2 (5 bases). Germline V gene sequence: CDR1 SGHNT, CDR2 YYREEE (reference sequence). CDR3 length equals 20 residues. The germline V and J ends were trimmed by 7 bases and 7 bases, with 39 bases remaining between them. The CDR3 nucleotides read TGTGCCAGCGGCTACGACGGTGTTTGGCGTGGAGGAGAGTTCGAGGATGAGCAGTACTTC. This gives the protein CASGYDGVWRGGEFEDEQYF. The variable domain in full, with the rest retrieved from reference TRBV5-4 and TRBJ2-7, is ETGVTQSPTHLIKTRGQQVTLRCSSQSGHNTVSWYQQALGQGPQFIFQYYREEENGRGNFPPRFSGLQFPNYSSELNVNALELDDSALYLCASGYDGVWRGGEFEDEQYFGPGTRLTVT.